This TCR beta chain emerged from a study of molecular identifiers for immune sequencing clone quantification (dated by TCRdb to 2017 to 2018). About the study as a whole: For a replicate experiment, the RNA from either approximately 20,000 or 100,000 naive CD8 T cells was divided into five aliquots, and four of those aliquots went on to sequencing. The study was a methods study using CD8 T cells to benchmark molecular-identifier clustering-based TCR repertoire sequencing (MIDCIRS) and TCR RNA copy counting. The full study reports these points: A single cell's worth of spiked-in Jurkat TCR RNA was reported detectable even among about 1.1 million naive CD8 T cells. In CMV-specific effector cells, clones with more than 20 RNA copies accounted for over 97% of molecules, whereas in naive cells such clones accounted for under 1%. When barcode sub-clustering was not used, chimeric consensus sequences inflated TCR diversity, with chimeras reaching as high as 47%. Highly expanded clone sizes could be underestimated because identical TCR molecules may share a barcode. Spiked-in Jurkat TCR RNA (approximately 10 copies' worth), which is not part of the donor repertoire, was contained in the naive libraries. Approximately 3.1 recovered TCR RNA copies per cell were obtained by modeling, versus around 10 by digital PCR, implying a capture efficiency of 25% to 35%.

Libraries of naive CD8 T cells were built from approximately 20,000 to 1,000,000 sorted cells, with 10%, 30% or 50% of the purified RNA used. Naive CD8 T cells were FACS-sorted as CD8+CD4-CCR7+CD45RA+ on a BD FACSAria II into RLT Plus buffer. Approximately nine TCR copies' worth of Jurkat RNA were spiked into about 20,000-1,100,000 naive CD8 T cell samples to test detection sensitivity. Enrichment of CD8 T cells was performed with RosetteSep CD8+ T Cell Enrichment Cocktail and Ficoll-Paque, after which ACK red cell lysis was carried out. The CDR3 runs 13 residues from the cysteine to the phenylalanine. Only the CDR3 DNA stays, 39 bases, in frame from base 1. Based on the germline V gene (reference sequence), the CDR1 and CDR2 sequences are DFQATT and SNEGSKA. The library was built by means of PCR. Sequencing was performed on a NextSeq 500. Bulk TCR libraries were generated as previously described, with the TCR primers listed in Table S5 used. Purification of total RNA was performed with the Qiagen AllPrep DNA/RNA kit. Before analysis, reads from multiple sequencing runs of one library were combined. Turning to the authors' computational methods: Reads were retained only if their TCR constant sequence matched exactly, and those retained reads were trimmed to 150 nt and grouped according to their 12-nt molecular barcodes. Reads within each barcode group were sub-clustered using a 15% Levenshtein threshold, and quality-weighted consensus sequences were constructed for each RNA molecule. Non-functional sequences were discarded, and so were lower-count sequences lying one edit away from another sequence. Based on a fit of two negative binomial distributions, barcode sub-clusters having less than 20% of the maximum read count were discarded. TCRdb ran its own pipeline on the public reads, namely fastp trimming at Q25 and MiXCR clone calling, and kept in-frame beta chains. Rows matching on CDR3 protein sequence are summarized as one entry with the most common DNA and genes. The V and J calls here are based on TCRdb, not the publication. The sample data list approximately 100,000 distinct CDR3 sequences, and roughly 38% of these were observed just once. The top ten clones comprise around 4.2% of the sample.

This clonotype was seen only once. Its specific antigen is unknown. The germline gene is not matched at one end of the junction; a read error may be the cause. The receptor chain draws on TRBV20-1 and TRBJ2-7; the D gene is perhaps TRBD1, from 7 matching bases. The sample consisted of naive CD8+ T cells from blood, with Jurkat cell RNA spiked in. What this sample's cell subset or site label stands for: FACS-sorted CD8+CD4-CCR7+CD45RA+ naive T cells. The receptor comes from a human donor in good health. Some libraries in this study had Jurkat cell RNA spiked in. The bases read TGCGGTGCGCAAGCAGGGGGAGGCTACGAGCAGTACTTC. This is translated as CGAQAGGGYEQYF.